Following are 19 T cell receptor beta chains from one sample sequenced in a study of blood T cell repertoires in COVID-19. Assay: immunoSEQ multiplex PCR; the TCRdb copy retains only in-frame clones and omits some. The data contain 150,000 to 200,000 clones, 75% to 90% of them singletons. Material: peripheral blood. These receptors originate from a woman aged 60 to 75 with acute or convalescent COVID-19.

V is TRBV19 and J is TRBJ2-1; D uncertain. Germline V gene lookup returns CDR1 LNHDA and CDR2 SQIVND (reference sequence). Trimming shortened V by 1 base and J by 1 base, and 8 bases separated the two germline ends. The CDR3 covers 15 residues. DNA of the CDR3: TGTGCCAGTAGTATAGCGGTCCAATCCTACAATGAGCAGTTCTTC. This sequence encodes CASSIAVQSYNEQFF. The whole variable domain, remainder taken from reference TRBV19 and TRBJ2-1, is DGGITQSPKYLFRKEGQNVTLSCEQNLNHDAMYWYRQDPGQGLRLIYYSQIVNDFQKGDIAEGYSVSREKKESFPLTVTSAQKNPTAFYLCASSIAVQSYNEQFFGPGTRLTVL.

The V and J genes are TRBV19 and TRBJ2-3; D perhaps matches TRBD1 (5 bases). Trimming pared 4 bases from V and 1 base from J, leaving 12 bases between. Germline V gene sequence: CDR1 LNHDA, CDR2 SQIVND (reference sequence). The CDR3 spans 15 residues. The CDR3 loop reads CASSTRQFRTDTQYF. CDR3 nucleotide sequence: TGTGCCAGTAGTACCCGACAGTTCCGCACAGATACGCAGTATTTT.

The V and J genes are TRBV28 and TRBJ1-2; D is uncertain. CDR1 and CDR2 from the germline V gene are MDHEN and SYDVKM. The CDR3 has 15 amino acids. The germline V and J ends were trimmed by 5 bases and 4 bases, with 17 bases remaining between them. CDR3 sequence reads: CASSPSGSNVYGYTF. The CDR3 nucleotides read TGTGCCAGCAGTCCCTCGGGAAGTAATGTCTATGGCTACACCTTC.

The chain has TRBV28 and TRBJ2-3, with D maybe TRBD1 (5 bases). Germline V gene lookup returns CDR1 MDHEN and CDR2 SYDVKM. The CDR3 covers 14 residues. The V and J ends lost 4 bases and 2 bases respectively, with 10 bases between them. CDR3 residues: CASSWGGYTDTQYF. CDR3 bases: TGTGCCAGCAGTTGGGGCGGATACACAGATACGCAGTATTTT.

The chain links TRBV4-2 to TRBJ2-5; TRBD1 might be the D (6 bases). The V end was cut by 4 bases, the J end by 2 bases, with 11 bases between. The CDR3 has 14 amino acids. Germline V gives CDR1 LGHNA, CDR2 YNFKEQ. The CDR3: CASSLTDRQETQYF. The CDR3 DNA follows: TGTGCCAGCAGCCTAACGGACAGACAAGAGACCCAGTACTTC.

J is TRBJ2-1 and V is TRBV19, with D tentatively TRBD1 (8 bases). V lost 7 bases to trimming and J lost 1 base, with 20 bases between them. The CDR3 spans 17 residues. CDR1 is LNHDA, CDR2 SQIVND, per germline (reference sequence). The CDR3 sequence is CASKNRGGLQSYNEQFF. The CDR3 DNA follows: TGTGCCAGTAAAAACAGGGGGGGCCTACAATCCTACAATGAGCAGTTCTTC.

This chain connects TRBV19 to TRBJ2-2; 9 bases align to TRBD2. Germline CDR1 LNHDA, CDR2 SQIVND (reference sequence). The V segment lost 2 bases and the J segment 3 bases; nucleotides outside the gene matches: 13. The CDR3 extends over 19 amino acids. The CDR3 DNA reads TGTGCCAGTAGTATACGGCGGGAGGGCCCCCGGGCCGACACCGGGGAGCTGTTTTTT. It codes for CASSIRREGPRADTGELFF.

The V gene is TRBV24-1, the J gene TRBJ1-5, with D maybe TRBD1 (6 bases). V was trimmed by 5 bases and J by 4 bases, leaving 11 bases between them. This CDR3 spans 14 amino acids. CDR1 and CDR2 (germline): KGHDR, SFDVKD. Here the CDR3 DNA reads TGTGCCACCAGTGTTAGGGGGAAAAATCAGCCCCAGCATTTT. Protein sequence: CATSVRGKNQPQHF.

This chain links TRBV10-3 with TRBJ2-1; 13 bases map to TRBD2. CDR3 length: 18 amino acids. Germline V gene lookup returns CDR1 ENHRY and CDR2 SYGVKD. V lost 0 bases and J lost 9; bases outside the gene matches: 11. Here the CDR3 reads CAISESTLLAGGPGEQFF. The CDR3 nucleotides read TGTGCCATCAGTGAGTCCACCCTACTAGCGGGAGGGCCGGGTGAGCAGTTCTTC.

J is TRBJ1-5 and V is TRBV28; TRBD1 matches at 10 bases. The trim removed 7 bases at V and 0 bases at J, leaving 9 bases unmatched. This CDR3 contains 17 residues. Per the germline V gene, CDR1 is MDHEN and CDR2 is SYDVKM. In DNA form, the CDR3 reads TGTGCCAGCACCGCGGGGACAGGGGATTTTAGCAATCAGCCCCAGCATTTT. Encoded protein: CASTAGTGDFSNQPQHF.

The rearrangement uses TRBV5-1 and TRBJ1-1; 10 bases line up with TRBD1. This CDR3 comprises 16 residues. J was trimmed by 4 bases and V by 3 bases; bases with no gene match: 9. Germline CDR1 reads SGHRS; CDR2 reads YFSETQ. CDR3 in DNA: TGCGCCAGCAGCTACGGGACAGGGGCACCTGGCACTGAAGCTTTCTTT. This encodes CASSYGTGAPGTEAFF.

This chain connects TRBV28 to TRBJ1-3; weak D call: TRBD1 (5 bases). Germline CDR1 reads MDHEN; CDR2 reads SYDVKM. Trimming shortened V by 6 bases and J by 0 bases, and 12 bases separated the two germline ends. The CDR3 is 15 amino acids. CDR3 in amino acids: CASRNRQTSGNTIYF. The CDR3 DNA sequence: TGTGCCAGCAGGAACAGGCAGACCTCTGGAAACACCATATATTTT.

The V and J genes are TRBV28 and TRBJ2-7, with D possibly being TRBD2 (6 bases). CDR1 and CDR2 (germline): MDHEN, SYDVKM. V was clipped by 3 bases and J by 7 bases, with 16 bases between them. The CDR3 covers 14 residues. Written as DNA, the CDR3 is TGTGCCAGCAGTTTTGGGGGAGGTGCGTGGGAGCAGTACTTC. As protein: CASSFGGGAWEQYF.

The CDR3 region is CASSLQGAGTDTQYF. The DNA for the CDR3 is TGTGCCAGCAGCCTCCAGGGGGCCGGCACAGATACGCAGTATTTT. This chain joins TRBV7-3 and TRBJ2-3; TRBD1 matches at 8 bases. Losses at the gene ends were 5 bases for V and 1 base for J; bases not matched to a gene: 5. Germline values: CDR1 SGHTA, CDR2 FQGTGA. The CDR3 has 15 amino acids.

The chain uses TRBV10-2 and TRBJ2-1; 9 bases are shared with TRBD1. This CDR3 is 12 amino acids long. The trim removed 11 bases at V and 8 bases at J, leaving 7 bases unmatched. Germline assignment: CDR1 WSHSY and CDR2 SAAADI. The CDR3 DNA is TGCGCCGGTGGGACAGGGAGCGATGAGCAGTTCTTC. This translates into CAGGTGSDEQFF.

The V call is TRBV5-5, the J call TRBJ1-2; D possibly corresponds to TRBD1 (6 bases). The V end was cut by 3 bases, the J end by 4 bases, with 10 bases between. The V gene's germline CDR1 is SGHKS and CDR2 YYEKEE (reference sequence). The CDR3 sequence is 13 residues long. The CDR3 bases are TGTGCCAGCAGCTCGGCAGGGGTCTATGGCTACACCTTC. It specifies CASSSAGVYGYTF.

The rearrangement links TRBV18 to TRBJ2-7, with 12 bases lining up with TRBD1. Germline values: CDR1 KGHSH, CDR2 LQKENI. This CDR3 spans 15 amino acids. V lost 6 bases to trimming and J lost 3 bases; unmatched junction nucleotides: 6. The CDR3 reads CASSPGTGGLYEQYV. The CDR3 bases are TGTGCCAGCTCTCCCGGGACAGGGGGCCTCTACGAGCAGTACGTC.

The chain joins TRBV5-1 to TRBJ1-3; the match to TRBD1 covers 12 bases. V was clipped by 0 bases and J by 2 bases; unmatched bases: 3. Germline assignment: CDR1 SGHRS and CDR2 YFSETQ. This CDR3 contains 17 residues. DNA for the CDR3: TGCGCCAGCAGCTTGGAGGGACAGGGGGCAGCTGGAAACACCATATATTTT. It specifies CASSLEGQGAAGNTIYF.

This chain links TRBV7-9 with TRBJ1-6, with D maybe TRBD1 (6 bases). This CDR3 contains 14 residues. Germline loops: CDR1 SEHNR, CDR2 FQNEAQ (reference sequence). Trimming stripped 3 bases from V and 7 bases from J, with 10 bases between. For the CDR3, the DNA is TGTGCCAGCAGCTTGGCGGGGGCGAATTCACCCCTCCACTTT. Amino acid sequence: CASSLAGANSPLHF.